This entry lists 19 T cell receptor beta chains sequenced from one sample in a study of T cells in tumors after PD-1 blockade. Sequenced by immunoSEQ multiplex PCR; TCRdb stores in-frame clones only, minus some. The data contain about 12,000 clones, roughly two thirds of them singletons. The specimen comprised tumor tissue, sampled before anti-PD-1 treatment. The receptor source for this set is a human donor with basal cell carcinoma.

The rearrangement uses TRBV27 and TRBJ1-5; no reliable D call. Germline assignment: CDR1 MNHEY and CDR2 SMNVEV (reference sequence). Trimming pared 1 base from V and 7 bases from J, leaving 8 bases between. The CDR3 length is 13 residues. The CDR3 nucleotides read TGTGCCAGCAGTTTATATTGGCGGCAGCCCCAGCATTTT. This encodes CASSLYWRQPQHF.

This clone is judged medium-sized. The chain employs TRBV7-9 and TRBJ1-6; 7 bases are shared with TRBD1. V dropped 5 bases and J dropped 9; count of bases not matched to a gene: 7. CDR3 size: 14 residues. CDR1 is SEHNR, CDR2 FQNEAQ, per germline (reference sequence). The CDR3 loop is CASSPTDRVSPLHF. DNA for the CDR3: TGTGCCAGCAGCCCTACCGACAGGGTTTCACCCCTCCACTTT.

For this clone: A clone one base away is much larger, so this may be a read error. The chain has TRBV7-9 and TRBJ1-1; maybe TRBD1 (5 bases). The CDR3 totals 13 residues. V lost 4 bases and J lost 10, with 16 bases in between. Germline V gives CDR1 SEHNR, CDR2 FQNEAQ (reference sequence). This chain's CDR3 is CASSSQGPEGAFF. CDR3 bases: TGTGCCAGCAGCTCGCAGGGTCCGGAGGGAGCTTTCTTT. Supplemented by reference TRBV7-9 and TRBJ1-1, the full variable domain reads DTGVSQNPRHKITKRGQNVTFRCDPISEHNRLYWYRQTLGQGPEFLTYFQNEAQLEKSRLLSDRFSAERPKGSFSTLEIQRTEQGDSAMYLCASSSQGPEGAFFGQGTRLTVV.

A few counts support this clone. The chain employs TRBV30 and TRBJ2-7; 8 bases map to TRBD1. The CDR3 sequence is 13 residues long. Germline values: CDR1 GTSNPN, CDR2 SVGIG (reference sequence). V lost 6 bases and J lost 0; bases outside the gene matches: 4. The CDR3 region has the DNA TGTGCCTGTACCAGGGGGCCCTCCTACGAGCAGTACTTC. Protein product: CACTRGPSYEQYF.

This clone appeared a few times. The rearrangement uses TRBV6-5 and TRBJ1-2; TRBD1 matches at 9 bases. CDR1 MNHEY and CDR2 SVGAGI come from the germline V gene. The CDR3 runs to 14 residues. V was clipped by 6 bases and J by 8 bases; unmatched bases: 10. CDR3 residues: CASSPVGQGQGYTF. The DNA for the CDR3 is TGTGCCAGCAGCCCGGTCGGACAGGGGCAGGGCTACACCTTC.

This clone was seen once. The CDR3 nucleotides read TGCGCCAGCAGCCCAATCGCCCAGGGGGGTTACAATGAGCAGTTCTTC. Its protein is CASSPIAQGGYNEQFF. The J gene is TRBJ2-1, the V gene TRBV5-1; D is possibly TRBD1 (7 bases). The germline V gene encodes CDR1 SGHRS and CDR2 YFSETQ. V was cut by 4 bases and J by 4 bases, with 18 bases left in between. This CDR3 is built from 16 residues.

V and J are TRBV5-5 and TRBJ2-1; 9 bases fit TRBD2. V trimming: 5 bases; J trimming: 2 bases; junction bases outside the gene matches: 8. Germline V lookup: CDR1 SGHKS, CDR2 YYEKEE (reference sequence). The CDR3 has 16 residues. For the CDR3, the DNA is TGTGCCAGCAGTCTTTATAGCGGGGGCCCCTACAATGAGCAGTTCTTC. Protein: CASSLYSGGPYNEQFF.

Judged by abundance, this clone is medium-sized. This chain uses TRBV5-5 with TRBJ2-2, with 13 bases that match TRBD2. From germline, CDR1 is SGHKS and CDR2 YYEKEE (reference sequence). This CDR3 spans 18 amino acids. The trim removed 0 bases at V and 0 bases at J, leaving 2 bases unmatched. CDR3 residues: CASSLGLAGGSNTGELFF. In nucleotides, the CDR3 is TGTGCCAGCAGCTTGGGACTAGCGGGGGGATCGAACACCGGGGAGCTGTTTTTT. The whole variable domain, filled in from reference TRBV5-5 and TRBJ2-2, reads DAGVTQSPTHLIKTRGQQVTLRCSPISGHKSVSWYQQVLGQGPQFIFQYYEKEERGRGNFPDRFSARQFPNYSSELNVNALLLGDSALYLCASSLGLAGGSNTGELFFGEGSRLTVL.

In DNA form, the CDR3 reads TGTGCCAGCAGCATACGGACAGACAGCACAGATACGCAGTATTTT. It encodes CASSIRTDSTDTQYF. The V gene is TRBV14, the J gene TRBJ2-3, with a weak D call TRBD1 (6 bases). The CDR3 has 15 residues. Trimming removed 5 bases at V and 0 bases at J, with 12 bases between. Germline V gives CDR1 SGHDN, CDR2 FVKESK.

This chain connects TRBV7-2 to TRBJ2-3; TRBD2 agrees at 15 bases. In germline, CDR1 is SGHTA, CDR2 FQGNSA. J lost 11 bases, V lost 4 bases, and 7 bases had no gene match. The CDR3 length is 15 residues. This CDR3 reads CASSSRTSGGAWQYF. Written as DNA, the CDR3 is TGTGCCAGCAGCTCCCGGACTAGCGGGGGGGCGTGGCAGTATTTT.

Only a few counts were recorded for this clone. The CDR3 nucleotides are TGTGCCAGTAGCCCAGGTAGGGGGCTTCGGTACTATGGCTACACCTTC. This translates into CASSPGRGLRYYGYTF. This chain joins TRBV19 and TRBJ1-2, with 7 bases matching TRBD1. The CDR3 is 16 residues long. The V and J ends lost 6 bases and 3 bases, in that order; junction bases with no gene match: 13. CDR1 is LNHDA, CDR2 SQIVND, per germline (reference sequence).

This chain connects TRBV6-5 to TRBJ2-7; 9 bases match TRBD2. The V and J ends lost 2 bases and 1 base, in that order; junction bases with no gene match: 0. This CDR3 contains 14 residues. Germline V gene sequence: CDR1 MNHEY, CDR2 SVGAGI. DNA for the CDR3: TGTGCCAGCAGTTACGCGGGAGGGTCCTACGAGCAGTACTTC. Translation: CASSYAGGSYEQYF.

This chain links TRBV2 with TRBJ1-1; D is possibly TRBD1 (5 bases). Germline loops: CDR1 SNHLY, CDR2 FYNNEI. The CDR3 runs 19 residues. Trimming shortened V by 0 bases and J by 0 bases, and 20 bases separated the two germline ends. CDR3 in amino acids: CASSEAGVGYSSMNTEAFF. In DNA, the CDR3 is TGTGCCAGCAGTGAAGCGGGGGTGGGGTATAGTTCCATGAACACTGAAGCTTTCTTT.

CDR3 protein: CASSVDTSGGNEQFF. CDR3 coding DNA: TGTGCCAGCAGCGTAGATACTAGCGGGGGGAATGAGCAGTTCTTC. The chain is built from TRBV9 and TRBJ2-1; 12 bases are a match to TRBD2. The length of the CDR3 is 15 residues. Germline lookup yields CDR1 SGDLS and CDR2 YYNGEE. With 0 bases clipped from V and 7 bases from J, the junction kept 2 bases outside the gene matches.

This clone has just a few counts. The V gene is TRBV27, the J gene TRBJ1-5; D is unclear. CDR3 length: 13 amino acids. The V end was cut by 6 bases, the J end by 6 bases, with 12 bases between. Germline V gene lookup returns CDR1 MNHEY and CDR2 SMNVEV (reference sequence). CDR3 coding DNA: TGTGCCAGCAGCTCCCGGACGAGTCAGCCCCAGCATTTT. Its protein product is CASSSRTSQPQHF.

The gene calls are TRBV6-1 and TRBJ2-1; TRBD1 might be the D (5 bases). V lost 5 bases and J 4 bases, leaving 6 bases between the germline ends. The CDR3 loop spans 12 amino acids. In germline, CDR1 is MNHNS, CDR2 SASEGT. The CDR3 DNA reads TGTGCCAGCAGTAGACAGTACAATGAGCAGTTCTTC. It codes for CASSRQYNEQFF.

The chain has TRBV19 and TRBJ1-5; 10 bases agree with TRBD1. Germline V gives CDR1 LNHDA, CDR2 SQIVND (reference sequence). The CDR3 has 17 residues. V gave up 5 bases and J gave up 0 bases; unmatched junction bases: 7. In nucleotides, the CDR3 is TGTGCCAGTAGTCCATGGACAGGGGGAGTTAGCAATCAGCCCCAGCATTTT. Protein: CASSPWTGGVSNQPQHF.

This chain connects TRBV13 to TRBJ2-7; D may be TRBD1 or TRBD2 (6 bases each). CDR3 length: 15 amino acids. V was clipped by 5 bases and J by 5 bases, with 19 bases between them. The V gene's germline CDR1 is PRHDT and CDR2 FYEKMQ (reference sequence). CDR3 protein: CASSQGQGTFNEQYF. The CDR3 DNA sequence: TGTGCCAGCAGCCAGGGCCAGGGGACTTTCAACGAGCAGTACTTC.

With respect to this clone: Relative to the germline gene, one junction end is altered; a read error may explain this. CDR3 coding DNA: TGTGCCAGCGGCCAGGGCCGACTAGCGTACAATGAGCAGTTCTTC. Translation: CASGQGRLAYNEQFF. The J gene is TRBJ2-1, the V gene TRBV14; TRBD2 matches 8 bases. Germline V gives CDR1 SGHDN, CDR2 FVKESK. CDR3 length equals 15 residues.